These 21 T cell receptor beta chains were sequenced from one sample in a study of STAT5B mutations in CD4+ large granular lymphocyte leukemia. Profiled with immunoSEQ multiplex PCR; TCRdb holds only in-frame clones, not every one. The top ten hold 3% to 3.5% of the sample, which has tens of thousands of clones, 70% to 75% seen once. Material: CD4+ T cells from blood buffy coats. These receptors all stem from a human donor in good health.

This rearrangement joins TRBV2 to TRBJ2-7; a weak D match, TRBD2 (5 bases). The ends were cut back, 6 bases at V and 0 bases at J, with 21 bases in the middle. The CDR3 length is 17 residues. Germline V gene sequence: CDR1 SNHLY, CDR2 FYNNEI. CDR3 residues: CASSPQRGTASSYEQYF. CDR3 DNA sequence: TGTGCCAGCAGCCCTCAACGGGGTACAGCAAGCTCCTACGAGCAGTACTTC.

J is TRBJ2-3 and V is TRBV9; 10 bases map to TRBD2. CDR3 size: 16 residues. V gave up 0 bases and J gave up 6 bases; unmatched junction bases: 7. Germline V gene lookup returns CDR1 SGDLS and CDR2 YYNGEE. The CDR3 sequence: CASSVGSSGSGDTQYF. DNA of the CDR3: TGTGCCAGCAGCGTAGGCTCTAGCGGGAGTGGTGATACGCAGTATTTT.

The rearrangement joins TRBV5-4 to TRBJ2-5; 16 bases line up with TRBD2. The CDR3 runs 15 residues. CDR1 SGHNT and CDR2 YYREEE come from the germline V gene (reference sequence). Unmatched junction bases numbered 7, after V lost 4 bases and J lost 10 bases. The CDR3 DNA reads TGTGCCAGCAGCGCGGGACTAGCGGGAGGGCCGGTCCAGTACTTC. Translating gives CASSAGLAGGPVQYF.

In its sample, this clone was seen a few times. The chain uses TRBV7-2 and TRBJ1-6, with D perhaps matching TRBD1 (5 bases). Germline V gene data show CDR1 as SGHTA and CDR2 as FQGNSA. CDR3 size: 14 residues. V was clipped by 5 bases and J by 12 bases, with 17 bases between them. The CDR3 DNA sequence: TGTGCCAGCAGCCCCAATGGGGCCGCCGAACCCCTCCACTTT. Encoded protein: CASSPNGAAEPLHF.

J is TRBJ2-1 and V is TRBV6-1; possible D gene TRBD1, 5 bases. Per the germline V gene, CDR1 is MNHNS and CDR2 is SASEGT. The CDR3 is made up of 13 amino acids. V dropped 7 bases and J dropped 3 bases, with 10 bases sitting between them. Here the CDR3 reads CASNQGLYNEQFF. In DNA form, the CDR3 reads TGTGCCAGCAACCAGGGTCTCTACAATGAGCAGTTCTTC.

The chain joins TRBV5-4 to TRBJ1-2, with D possibly matching TRBD1 (5 bases). V dropped 0 bases and J dropped 0 bases, with 9 bases sitting between them. This CDR3 spans 15 amino acids. From germline, CDR1 is SGHNT and CDR2 YYREEE (reference sequence). The DNA of the CDR3 is TGTGCCAGCAGCTTGGTGGGGGGGACTAACTATGGCTACACCTTC. Protein sequence: CASSLVGGTNYGYTF.

The gene calls are TRBV5-1 and TRBJ2-2, with D unclear. Germline-derived CDR1 and CDR2 are SGHRS and YFSETQ. V lost 2 bases, J lost 1 base, and 6 bases lay in between. The CDR3 loop spans 14 amino acids. The CDR3 loop reads CASSLYRNTGELFF. The DNA of the CDR3 is TGCGCCAGCAGCTTATACCGGAACACCGGGGAGCTGTTTTTT. The full variable domain, completed using reference TRBV5-1 and TRBJ2-2, is KAGVTQTPRYLIKTRGQQVTLSCSPISGHRSVSWYQQTPGQGLQFLFEYFSETQRNKGNFPGRFSGRQFSNSRSEMNVSTLELGDSALYLCASSLYRNTGELFFGEGSRLTVL.

This clone appeared once. The V and J genes are TRBV15 and TRBJ2-1; 8 bases align to TRBD2. From germline, CDR1 is LNHNV and CDR2 YYDKDF (reference sequence). The ends lost 1 base at V and 0 bases at J; junction bases unmatched: 8. The CDR3 loop spans 18 amino acids. CDR3 region: CATSRVSGRGTSYNEQFF. CDR3 bases: TGTGCCACCAGCAGAGTCAGCGGGAGAGGGACCTCCTACAATGAGCAGTTCTTC.

This clone was seen more than once but under ten times. The chain has TRBV6-1 and TRBJ1-1; D remains unclear. The V gene's germline CDR1 is MNHNS and CDR2 SASEGT. The CDR3 spans 13 residues. The ends were cut back, 2 bases at V and 4 bases at J, with 8 bases in the middle. CDR3 coding DNA: TGTGCCAGCAGTGAAAAGTTGGGCACTGAAGCTTTCTTT. Protein sequence: CASSEKLGTEAFF.

The rearrangement links TRBV2 to TRBJ2-7, with a weak D call TRBD1 (5 bases). CDR3 length: 14 residues. With 7 bases removed from V and 3 bases from J, the gap between germline ends came to 16 bases. CDR1 is SNHLY and CDR2 is FYNNEI in the germline V gene. The CDR3 sequence: CASKIRQNRYEQYF. DNA for the CDR3: TGTGCCAGCAAAATTCGACAGAATCGCTACGAGCAGTACTTC.

The chain uses TRBV10-3 and TRBJ1-2; D is possibly TRBD1 (6 bases). CDR3 size: 17 residues. Trimming stripped 0 bases from V and 2 bases from J, with 16 bases between. Looked up from germline, CDR1 is ENHRY and CDR2 is SYGVKD. Here the CDR3 DNA reads TGTGCCATCAGTGAGTCAAAGTCGAGACAGGAGAACTATGGCTACACCTTC. Translated, it gives CAISESKSRQENYGYTF.

This chain links TRBV18 with TRBJ2-7; 10 bases align to TRBD1. The CDR3 runs to 17 residues. The V gene's germline CDR1 is KGHSH and CDR2 LQKENI. The V segment lost 0 bases and the J segment 3 bases; nucleotides outside the gene matches: 8. The chain's CDR3 is CASSPPKGTGAFYEQYF. DNA of the CDR3: TGTGCCAGCTCACCACCGAAAGGGACAGGGGCTTTCTACGAGCAGTACTTC.

The chain recombines TRBV5-4 with TRBJ2-1, with TRBD2 identical over 10 bases. In germline, CDR1 is SGHNT, CDR2 YYREEE (reference sequence). The CDR3 is 16 residues long. Trimming cost V 7 bases and J 4 bases; bases outside gene matches: 11. CDR3 in DNA: TGTGCCAGCCGAACCCGAGGACTAGCGGAGTACAATGAGCAGTTCTTC. Its translation is CASRTRGLAEYNEQFF.

The chain couples TRBV7-9 to TRBJ2-3, with 11 bases matching TRBD2. Trimming at V came to 5 bases and at J to 3 bases, leaving 7 bases not matched to a gene. CDR1 is SEHNR, CDR2 FQNEAQ, per germline (reference sequence). The CDR3 is 16 residues long. DNA of the CDR3: TGTGCCAGCAGCGGAACTAGCGGGAGTAGAACAGATACGCAGTATTTT. Its translation: CASSGTSGSRTDTQYF. The full variable domain, with the rest looked up from reference TRBV7-9 and TRBJ2-3, is DTGVSQNPRHKITKRGQNVTFRCDPISEHNRLYWYRQTLGQGPEFLTYFQNEAQLEKSRLLSDRFSAERPKGSFSTLEIQRTEQGDSAMYLCASSGTSGSRTDTQYFGPGTRLTVL.

This clone was seen once. The chain carries TRBV7-6 and TRBJ2-1; maybe TRBD1 (6 bases). V lost 3 bases to trimming and J lost 4 bases, with 13 bases between them. The CDR3 spans 15 residues. Germline V gene sequence: CDR1 SGHVS, CDR2 FNYEAQ. The CDR3 coding sequence is TGTGCCAGCAGCTTCTTGGGGGCGCAGTACAATGAGCAGTTCTTC. It translates to CASSFLGAQYNEQFF.

The gene calls are TRBV10-3 and TRBJ2-3; D call uncertain. With 7 bases removed from V and 0 bases from J, the gap between germline ends came to 11 bases. Germline values: CDR1 ENHRY, CDR2 SYGVKD. CDR3 length equals 14 residues. The CDR3 coding sequence is TGTGCCATCAAAAGCATGATTAGCACAGATACGCAGTATTTT. Its translation is CAIKSMISTDTQYF.

The chain uses TRBV27 and TRBJ1-5; D may be TRBD1 (6 bases). The CDR3 has 15 residues. Germline V gives CDR1 MNHEY, CDR2 SMNVEV (reference sequence). With 5 bases removed from V and 0 bases from J, the gap between germline ends came to 11 bases. The CDR3 is CASSIYRDSNQPQHF. The CDR3 bases are TGTGCCAGCAGTATTTACAGGGATAGCAATCAGCCCCAGCATTTT.

This clone was seen only a few times. The genes are TRBV2 and TRBJ2-7; 10 nucleotides agree with TRBD2. The CDR3 contains 15 residues. Germline V gene data show CDR1 as SNHLY and CDR2 as FYNNEI. The trim removed 3 bases at V and 7 bases at J, leaving 9 bases unmatched. The CDR3 here is CASSDRSGRASEQYF. CDR3 nucleotides: TGTGCCAGCAGTGATAGGAGCGGGAGGGCAAGTGAGCAGTACTTC.

The rearrangement uses TRBV6-1 and TRBJ2-7; weak D call: TRBD1 (6 bases). Trimming took off 5 bases at V and 5 bases at J, with 10 bases between the two ends. Germline CDR1 reads MNHNS; CDR2 reads SASEGT. CDR3 size: 12 residues. CDR3 bases: TGTGCCAGCAGTCATAACAGGGACGAGCAGTACTTC. Translating it yields CASSHNRDEQYF.

This rearrangement joins TRBV6-5 to TRBJ2-7, with D perhaps TRBD2 (6 bases). Germline V CDR1 and CDR2: MNHEY, SVGAGI. V shed 8 bases and J shed 2 bases, with 13 bases lying between them. The CDR3 has 13 amino acids. The CDR3 bases are TGTGCCAGCCGGCGGGACCGTACCTACGAGCAGTACTTC. Protein: CASRRDRTYEQYF.

The chain is built from TRBV7-2 and TRBJ2-3; 9 nucleotides line up with TRBD2. With 5 bases clipped from V and 2 bases from J, the junction kept 5 bases outside the gene matches. The CDR3 consists of 15 residues. Per the germline V gene, CDR1 is SGHTA and CDR2 is FQGNSA. DNA for the CDR3: TGTGCCAGCAGCCTTAGCGGGAGAAACACAGATACGCAGTATTTT. Translating it yields CASSLSGRNTDTQYF.